What follows are 16 T cell receptor beta chains derived from one specimen sequenced in a study of neoadjuvant nivolumab and ipilimumab in lung cancer. The protocol was immunoSEQ multiplex PCR, while the TCRdb copy is restricted to in-frame clones and leaves out a portion. In the table there are 25,000 to 30,000 clones, roughly three quarters of which are singletons. The material sequenced was tumor tissue, taken after neoadjuvant nivolumab, alone or with ipilimumab, at or shortly before surgery. The source is an adult with non-small cell lung cancer.

The J gene is TRBJ2-2, the V gene TRBV30, with TRBD2 as a possible D gene (5 bases). The CDR3 consists of 13 residues. Germline CDR1 GTSNPN, CDR2 SVGIG (reference sequence). V was cut by 4 bases and J by 0 bases, with 6 bases left in between. CDR3: CAWTLANTGELFF. The CDR3 DNA is TGTGCCTGGACACTAGCGAACACCGGGGAGCTGTTTTTT.

The chain combines TRBV7-2 with TRBJ1-2; TRBD1 agrees at 9 bases. This CDR3 comprises 14 residues. Trimming at V came to 4 bases and at J to 3 bases, leaving 3 bases not matched to a gene. Germline V gene data show CDR1 as SGHTA and CDR2 as FQGNSA. The CDR3 DNA is TGTGCCAGCAGCTACCGACAGGGGGACTATGGCTACACCTTC. Its protein is CASSYRQGDYGYTF.

This chain links TRBV27 with TRBJ2-1; a weak D match, TRBD1 (5 bases). The V end lost 6 bases, the J end lost 3 bases, and 6 bases lay between the germline ends. CDR1 is MNHEY, CDR2 SMNVEV, per germline (reference sequence). The CDR3 sequence is 12 residues long. The CDR3 sequence: CASRTVYNEQFF. The CDR3 DNA reads TGTGCCAGCAGGACAGTCTACAATGAGCAGTTCTTC.

This chain joins TRBV15 and TRBJ1-1; 7 positions match TRBD1. In germline, CDR1 is LNHNV, CDR2 YYDKDF (reference sequence). Trimming at V came to 1 base and at J to 5 bases, leaving 10 bases not matched to a gene. The CDR3 runs to 16 residues. The CDR3 nucleotides read TGTGCCACCAGCAGAGCTCTTACAGGGGCGGGAACTGAAGCTTTCTTT. Translation gives CATSRALTGAGTEAFF.

The chain recombines TRBV9 with TRBJ2-3; 8 bases are a match to TRBD2. The CDR3 runs 17 residues. From germline, CDR1 is SGDLS and CDR2 YYNGEE. J gave up 2 bases and V 1 base, and 9 bases lay outside the gene matches. In DNA, the CDR3 is TGTGCCAGCAGCGTAAGGGGTGGAGCGGGGGTCACAGATACGCAGTATTTT. It translates to CASSVRGGAGVTDTQYF.

In this sample, this clone turned up a few times. The V call is TRBV11-2, the J call TRBJ2-3; no clear D gene. The germline gives CDR1 SGHAT, CDR2 FQNNGV. V was cut by 4 bases and J by 0 bases, with 2 bases left in between. The CDR3 sequence is 12 residues long. The chain's CDR3 is CASSSSTDTQYF. The CDR3 nucleotides are TGTGCCAGCAGCTCTAGCACAGATACGCAGTATTTT.

This rearrangement joins TRBV7-2 to TRBJ2-1, with 8 bases lining up with TRBD1. This CDR3 region has 14 residues. Trimming cost V 1 base and J 10 bases; bases outside gene matches: 6. Germline assignment: CDR1 SGHTA and CDR2 FQGNSA. This CDR3 reads CASSLGYRGREQFF. The DNA of the CDR3 is TGTGCCAGCAGCTTAGGGTACAGGGGGAGAGAGCAGTTCTTC.

This CDR3 reads CASRNRQNGVGEQYF. CDR3 nucleotides: TGTGCCAGCAGGAACCGACAGAATGGGGTGGGGGAGCAGTACTTC. The chain joins TRBV5-4 to TRBJ2-7; tentative D call: TRBD1 (5 bases). The V end lost 5 bases, the J end lost 7 bases, and 22 bases lay between the germline ends. The CDR3 spans 15 residues. Germline V gene lookup returns CDR1 SGHNT and CDR2 YYREEE (reference sequence).

The rearrangement joins TRBV5-6 to TRBJ1-5, with a tentative D call TRBD1 (5 bases). V was trimmed by 4 bases and J by 2 bases, leaving 16 bases between them. The germline V gene has CDR1 SGHDT and CDR2 YYEEEE. The CDR3 sequence is 16 residues long. The CDR3 nucleotides are TGTGCCAGCAGCCTGGCGGGGGGTCGTGGCAATCAGCCCCAGCATTTT. Its translation: CASSLAGGRGNQPQHF.

In this sample, this clone turned up a few times. This chain links TRBV27 with TRBJ1-6, with D unclear. V was pared by 1 base and J by 5 bases, with 6 bases between. Germline V lookup: CDR1 MNHEY, CDR2 SMNVEV (reference sequence). The CDR3 is made up of 14 amino acids. The CDR3 sequence: CASSLYRNNSPLHF. Here the CDR3 DNA reads TGTGCCAGCAGTTTATACCGGAATAATTCACCCCTCCACTTT.

The sample holds a few counts of this clone. The V and J genes are TRBV11-2 and TRBJ1-4, with 8 bases aligning to TRBD1. CDR3 size: 16 residues. Trimming removed 5 bases from V and 0 bases from J; junction bases left unmatched: 5. Per germline, CDR1 SGHAT and CDR2 FQNNGV. CDR3 nucleotide sequence: TGTGCCAGCAGCCGGACAGGGTTTGCAACTAATGAAAAACTGTTTTTT. Its translation: CASSRTGFATNEKLFF. The variable domain in full, with the rest retrieved from reference TRBV11-2 and TRBJ1-4, is EAGVAQSPRYKIIEKRQSVAFWCNPISGHATLYWYQQILGQGPKLLIQFQNNGVVDDSQLPKDRFSAERLKGVDSTLKIQPAKLEDSAVYLCASSRTGFATNEKLFFGSGTQLSVL.

Of note for this clone: Additional DNA sequences in this sample encode the identical CDR3. The chain couples TRBV7-2 to TRBJ2-5; tentatively, D is TRBD1 (5 bases). The length of the CDR3 is 14 residues. The V gene lost 3 bases and the J gene lost 1 base, with 9 bases spanning the gap. CDR1 and CDR2 from the germline V gene are SGHTA and FQGNSA. CDR3 protein: CASSFQGSQETQYF. CDR3 in DNA: TGTGCCAGCAGCTTCCAGGGTTCCCAAGAGACCCAGTACTTC.

This clone was picked up one time. V is TRBV5-6 and J is TRBJ2-7; TRBD2 might be the D (5 bases). The V end lost 4 bases, the J end lost 5 bases, and 16 bases lay between the germline ends. Germline V CDR1 and CDR2: SGHDT, YYEEEE. There are 14 residues in the CDR3. The CDR3 nucleotides are TGTGCCAGCAGCATTGGACCGGCCGGGGACGAGCAGTACTTC. It encodes CASSIGPAGDEQYF.

This clone came up once. The chain is built from TRBV11-1 and TRBJ2-3, with D maybe TRBD2 (5 bases). V gave up 5 bases and J gave up 1 base, with 10 bases separating them. Germline V gene data show CDR1 as SGHAT and CDR2 as FQDESV (reference sequence). The CDR3 consists of 14 residues. The CDR3 reads CASSGGTGTDTQYF. CDR3 in DNA: TGTGCCAGCAGCGGAGGTACAGGCACAGATACGCAGTATTTT.

This chain uses TRBV9 with TRBJ2-5, with a weak D call TRBD2 (7 bases). This CDR3 spans 15 amino acids. V was shortened by 4 bases and J by 3 bases, with 16 bases between the two germline ends. Germline CDR1 is SGDLS and CDR2 is YYNGEE. The CDR3 sequence: CASSTRRGGEETQYF. The CDR3 bases are TGTGCCAGCAGCACCCGGAGGGGGGGGGAAGAGACCCAGTACTTC.

V usage is TRBV5-6 and J usage is TRBJ2-7; 8 bases align to TRBD2. Unmatched junction bases numbered 10, after V lost 4 bases and J lost 4 bases. CDR1 is SGHDT, CDR2 YYEEEE, per germline. This CDR3 has 15 residues. This CDR3 is CASSRAGGARYEQYF. The CDR3 DNA follows: TGTGCCAGCAGCAGGGCCGGGGGGGCAAGGTACGAGCAGTACTTC.